This T cell receptor beta chain emerged from a study of CD8+ T cells in alopecia areata. Looking at the study overall: Disease severity was quantified as SALT score of affected scalp area. Findings and caveats of the study: One nonresponder makes the tie between baseline CD8+ expansion and response uncertain.

In each case, RNA was isolated and then reverse transcribed into cDNA as the sequencing template. Assay: immunoSEQ multiplex PCR; the TCRdb copy retains only in-frame clones and omits some. The table has around 100,000 clones, about three fifths seen once. As regards this clone: As yet, its antigen is unknown. Distinct nucleotide sequences in the sample also encode this CDR3.

Treatment noted: oral pan-JAK inhibitor, 5-10 mg twice daily. The CDR3 loop spans 11 amino acids. From germline, CDR1 is MNHEY and CDR2 SMNVEV (reference sequence). With 2 bases removed from V and 6 bases from J, the gap between germline ends came to 2 bases. This TCR derives from a human donor with alopecia areata. The V call is TRBV27, the J call TRBJ2-1; D unclear. This sample comprised CD8+ T cells sorted from blood, obtained at week 24, from a patient treated with tofacitinib. The CDR3 nucleotides read TGTGCCAGCAGTTTAAGCAATGAGCAGTTCTTC. It is translated as CASSLSNEQFF.